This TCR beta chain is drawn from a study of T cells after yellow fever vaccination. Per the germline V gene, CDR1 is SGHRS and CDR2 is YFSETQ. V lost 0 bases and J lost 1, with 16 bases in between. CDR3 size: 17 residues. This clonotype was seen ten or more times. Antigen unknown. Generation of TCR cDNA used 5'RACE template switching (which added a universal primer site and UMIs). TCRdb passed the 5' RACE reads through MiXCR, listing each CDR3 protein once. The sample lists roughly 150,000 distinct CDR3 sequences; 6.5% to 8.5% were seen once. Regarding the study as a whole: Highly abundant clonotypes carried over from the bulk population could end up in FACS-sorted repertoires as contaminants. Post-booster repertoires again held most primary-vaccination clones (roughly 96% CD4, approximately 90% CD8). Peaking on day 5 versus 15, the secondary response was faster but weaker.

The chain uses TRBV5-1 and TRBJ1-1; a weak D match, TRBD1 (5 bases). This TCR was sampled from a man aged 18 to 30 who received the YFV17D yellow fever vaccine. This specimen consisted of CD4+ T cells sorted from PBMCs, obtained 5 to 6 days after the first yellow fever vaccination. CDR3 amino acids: CASSLAPLTDPNTEAFF. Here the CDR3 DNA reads TGCGCCAGCAGCTTGGCCCCTTTGACAGACCCGAACACTGAAGCTTTCTTT.